This paragraph reports one T cell receptor beta chain. This sample is drawn from a study of cytomegalovirus exposure and HLA in healthy donors. The donors were part of the roughly 120-subject validation cohort, which stood apart from the roughly 670-subject first cohort. Measured with immunoSEQ multiplex PCR; TCRdb has only the in-frame clones, and not every one. The sample has 200,000 or so clones, around nine tenths seen once. V lost 0 bases and J lost 6, with 13 bases in between. Germline lookup yields CDR1 LNHNV and CDR2 YYDKDF (reference sequence). The CDR3 has 15 amino acids. The chain employs TRBV15 and TRBJ2-3; D is undetermined. This receptor was taken from a woman aged 18-29 years in good health and CMV-seronegative. The source material was PBMCs. CDR3 DNA sequence: TGTGCCACCAGCAGAGATGTGACTCCTTTTGATACGCAGTATTTT. Protein product: CATSRDVTPFDTQYF. Supplemented by reference TRBV15 and TRBJ2-3, the full variable domain reads DAMVIQNPRYQVTQFGKPVTLSCSQTLNHNVMYWYQQKSSQAPKLLFHYYDKDFNNEADTPDNFQSRRPNTSFCFLDIRSPGLGDTAMYLCATSRDVTPFDTQYFGPGTRLTVL.